The clone carrying this TCR beta chain has at least ten counts. Its antigen is not identified. Regarding time point: patch test 1, 2 weeks after DPC sensitization. Specified treatment: therapeutic diphenylcyclopropenone sensitization with weekly scalp DPC. Alopecia patients, 18 to 70 years old and DPC-suitable, served as donors. The CDR3 contains 15 residues. Germline V lookup: CDR1 SEHNR, CDR2 FQNEAQ (reference sequence). Unmatched junction bases numbered 5, after V lost 5 bases and J lost 4 bases. TCRdb re-analysed the RACE reads in MiXCR, keeping a single row per CDR3 protein. The sample lists 65,000 to 95,000 distinct CDR3 sequences, about 11% occurring once. This sample is part of a study of human T cells and chemical hapten exposure. General study findings and limits: The study found that DPC sensitization did not change TCRs above 1 in 1000 frequency.

Sequencing was performed on whole blood, taken in connection with sensitization to the hapten diphenylcyclopropenone (DPC). The receptor comes from a woman aged 60-75 years with alopecia areata. Some clones in this sample may be carry-over from other donors' samples. This chain links TRBV7-9 with TRBJ2-3; 11 nucleotides line up with TRBD1. The CDR3 DNA reads as TGTGCCAGCAGCCCCGGGACAGGGGGTCCAGATACGCAGTATTTT. Its translation: CASSPGTGGPDTQYF.